A selection of T cell receptor beta chains follows, all from one sample in a study of shared clonotypes between healthy human individuals. Sequenced by immunoSEQ multiplex PCR; TCRdb stores in-frame clones only, minus some. The data show roughly 2 million clones, with approximately 95% seen just once and 0.13% held by the top ten. The sequencing input was naive CD4+ T cells sorted from blood. These TCRs come from a man aged 18 to 30 in good health. Each CDR3 is given with its conserved first and last residue. The D gene is left open where the match is weak. Clone size is shown for a subset of rows, as once, few, many or a class of expanded clone.

>TRBV11-2|.|TRBJ2-6|.
CASNGGANVLTF
TGTGCCAGCAATGGGGGGGCCAACGTCCTGACTTTC
>TRBV5-1|.|TRBJ2-5|TRBD1
CASSRDRVQETQYF
TGCGCCAGCAGCAGGGACAGGGTCCAAGAGACCCAGTACTTC
>TRBV27|.|TRBJ2-5|.
CASRRGEGTQYF
TGTGCCAGCAGGAGGGGGGAGGGGACCCAGTACTTC
>TRBV7-8|.|TRBJ2-7|.
CASSLGGFTGLSYEQYF
TGTGCCAGCAGCTTAGGGGGGTTTACAGGGTTGTCCTACGAGCAGTACTTC
>TRBV5-5|.|TRBJ2-7|TRBD1
CASSFVQGVKYEQYF
TGTGCCAGCAGCTTCGTACAGGGGGTAAAATACGAGCAGTACTTC
>TRBV6-5|.|TRBJ2-5|.
CASSRRTAAETQYF
TGTGCCAGCAGCCGGAGGACAGCTGCCGAGACCCAGTACTTC
>TRBV2|few|TRBJ1-2|TRBD1
CASSEALVQGAIYGYTF
TGTGCCAGCAGTGAAGCGCTTGTGCAGGGGGCGATCTATGGCTACACCTTC
>TRBV6-6|.|TRBJ1-6|.
CASRQGGDGTPLHF
TGTGCCAGCAGGCAGGGAGGGGACGGGACACCCCTCCACTTT
>TRBV28|.|TRBJ1-5|.
CASRGGGTGQPQHF
TGTGCCAGCCGCGGGGGCGGAACGGGACAGCCCCAGCATTTT
>TRBV29-1|.|TRBJ2-2|.
CSALLVQDSYTGELFF
TGCAGCGCCCTTCTCGTCCAGGACAGTTACACCGGGGAGCTGTTTTTT
>TRBV7-2|.|TRBJ1-6|TRBD1
CASSFHLTGANSPLHF
TGTGCCAGCAGCTTCCATCTGACAGGGGCAAATTCACCCCTCCACTTT
>TRBV4-3|.|TRBJ1-5|.
CASSQDSSNQPQHF
TGCGCCAGCAGCCAAGACAGCAGCAATCAGCCCCAGCATTTT
>TRBV6-5|.|TRBJ1-1|.
CASSLQGYTEAFF
TGTGCCAGCAGCTTACAGGGTTACACTGAAGCTTTCTTT
>TRBV5-1|.|TRBJ2-1|TRBD2
CASSLGGLAGNNEQFF
TGCGCCAGCAGCTTAGGCGGGCTAGCGGGAAACAATGAGCAGTTCTTC
>TRBV29-1|.|TRBJ2-3|.
CSVRLFTDTQYF
TGCAGCGTTCGACTATTCACAGATACGCAGTATTTT
>TRBV27|.|TRBJ1-2|.
CASRGGFNYGYTF
TGTGCCAGCAGGGGGGGCTTTAACTATGGCTACACCTTC
>TRBV7-2|few|TRBJ2-3|.
CASSLVPDTQYF
TGTGCCAGCAGCTTAGTGCCAGATACGCAGTATTTT
>TRBV10-1|.|TRBJ1-6|.
CASSEQVNSPLHF
TGCGCCAGCAGTGAACAGGTTAATTCACCCCTCCACTTT
>TRBV2|.|TRBJ2-5|TRBD2
CASTLAGVGETQYF
TGTGCCAGTACCCTAGCGGGAGTAGGAGAGACCCAGTACTTC
>TRBV19|.|TRBJ2-7|TRBD2
CASSLPGLAVYEQYF
TGTGCCAGTAGTCTTCCTGGACTAGCGGTGTACGAGCAGTACTTC